Below are 28 T cell receptor beta chains sequenced from a single sample in a study of cytomegalovirus exposure and HLA in healthy donors. Both 60 Vbeta primers and 13 Jbeta primers went into the PCR. Some clones are missing from TCRdb's copy, which holds only in-frame ones; the method was immunoSEQ multiplex PCR. Of about 120,000 clones listed, approximately 78% are singletons. Sequencing used PBMCs. The receptors were sampled from a woman aged 40 to 50 in good health and CMV-seropositive.

The chain carries TRBV7-2 and TRBJ1-2; D gene uncertain. Trimming left V 2 bases short and J 4 bases short, with 8 bases between. Germline-derived CDR1 and CDR2 are SGHTA and FQGNSA. This CDR3 is 13 amino acids long. CDR3 protein: CASSLLLTYGYTF. The CDR3 nucleotides read TGTGCCAGCAGCTTATTACTAACCTATGGCTACACCTTC.

CDR3 region: CASHPGLSYNEQFF. CDR3 bases: TGTGCCAGCCACCCGGGACTTTCCTACAATGAGCAGTTCTTC. The chain carries TRBV9 and TRBJ2-1; D possibly corresponds to TRBD2 (6 bases). Germline CDR1 is SGDLS and CDR2 is YYNGEE. The CDR3 extends over 14 amino acids. V was pared by 7 bases and J by 1 base, with 12 bases between.

V usage is TRBV5-1 and J usage is TRBJ2-5; tentative D call: TRBD2 (5 bases). Germline loops: CDR1 SGHRS, CDR2 YFSETQ. This CDR3 region has 13 residues. Trimming took 3 bases from V and 1 from J, leaving 7 bases between them. CDR3 region: CASSSRGQETQYF. DNA for the CDR3: TGCGCCAGCAGCTCCCGGGGCCAAGAGACCCAGTACTTC. Full variable domain (remainder filled in from reference TRBV5-1 and TRBJ2-5): KAGVTQTPRYLIKTRGQQVTLSCSPISGHRSVSWYQQTPGQGLQFLFEYFSETQRNKGNFPGRFSGRQFSNSRSEMNVSTLELGDSALYLCASSSRGQETQYFGPGTRLLVL.

This clone was observed once. The rearrangement uses TRBV7-9 and TRBJ1-5; D might be TRBD1 (5 bases). This CDR3 has 15 residues. Germline CDR1 is SEHNR and CDR2 is FQNEAQ (reference sequence). V gave up 4 bases and J gave up 2 bases, with 12 bases separating them. In DNA, the CDR3 is TGTGCCAGCAGCTCGACAGCTTTAGGCAATCAGCCCCAGCATTTT. The encoded protein is CASSSTALGNQPQHF.

The chain carries TRBV5-6 and TRBJ2-7; TRBD1 agrees at 7 bases. V lost 1 base and J lost 0; bases outside the gene matches: 16. The CDR3 runs 19 residues. CDR1 and CDR2 from the germline V gene are SGHDT and YYEEEE. CDR3 in amino acids: CASSLRWTGNVLSSYEQYF. The CDR3, as DNA: TGTGCCAGCAGCTTGAGATGGACAGGAAATGTACTAAGCTCCTACGAGCAGTACTTC.

This clone showed up just once. The CDR3 spells CASSFQGFTEAFF. CDR3 DNA: TGTGCCAGCAGCTTTCAGGGCTTCACTGAAGCTTTCTTT. The chain joins TRBV7-2 to TRBJ1-1; possibly TRBD1 for D (5 bases). This CDR3 is built from 13 residues. Germline V gene lookup returns CDR1 SGHTA and CDR2 FQGNSA. V shed 3 bases and J shed 4 bases, with 9 bases lying between them. The full variable domain, in which reference TRBV7-2 and TRBJ1-1 provide the parts outside the CDR3, is GAGVSQSPSNKVTEKGKDVELRCDPISGHTALYWYRQSLGQGLEFLIYFQGNSAPDKSGLPSDRFSAERTGGSVSTLTIQRTQQEDSAVYLCASSFQGFTEAFFGQGTRLTVV.

This clone was observed a handful of times. The chain has TRBV25-1 and TRBJ1-2, with a possible D match to TRBD1 (5 bases). V was pared by 3 bases and J by 2 bases, with 16 bases between. Germline V gene data show CDR1 as MGHDK and CDR2 as SYGVNS. The length of the CDR3 is 16 residues. The CDR3, as DNA: TGTGCCAGCAGTGATCACAGGCCGGGCCCAAACTATGGCTACACCTTC. It encodes CASSDHRPGPNYGYTF.

This clone came up a few times. The sample has other DNA sequences that encode this CDR3 too. V and J are TRBV27 and TRBJ1-4; 8 bases map to TRBD1. J lost 7 bases, V lost 5 bases, and 6 bases had no gene match. The CDR3 has 14 residues. Germline assignment: CDR1 MNHEY and CDR2 SMNVEV (reference sequence). The CDR3 is CASSPGQGTEKLFF. CDR3 coding DNA: TGTGCCAGCAGTCCTGGACAGGGCACTGAAAAACTGTTTTTT. The full variable domain, with the rest looked up from reference TRBV27 and TRBJ1-4, is EAQVTQNPRYLITVTGKKLTVTCSQNMNHEYMSWYRQDPGLGLRQIYYSMNVEVTDKGDVPEGYKVSRKEKRNFPLILESPSPNQTSLYFCASSPGQGTEKLFFGSGTQLSVL.

This chain connects TRBV7-7 to TRBJ2-2, with D possibly matching TRBD2 (5 bases). V gave up 2 bases and J gave up 4 bases, with 8 bases separating them. This CDR3 is 14 amino acids long. The germline V gene encodes CDR1 SSHAT and CDR2 FNYEAQ (reference sequence). In nucleotides, the CDR3 is TGTGCCAGCAGCTTAACGGGGAGCACCGGGGAGCTGTTTTTT. Amino acids: CASSLTGSTGELFF. The variable domain in full, completed from reference TRBV7-7 and TRBJ2-2, reads GAGVSQSPRYKVTKRGQDVTLRCDPISSHATLYWYQQALGQGPEFLTYFNYEAQPDKSGLPSDRFSAERPEGSISTLTIQRTEQRDSAMYRCASSLTGSTGELFFGEGSRLTVL.

J is TRBJ1-2 and V is TRBV10-3; 9 bases line up with TRBD1. This CDR3 is 14 amino acids long. V was pared by 7 bases and J by 6 bases, with 9 bases of the junction left unmatched. Germline CDR1 reads ENHRY; CDR2 reads SYGVKD. The CDR3 spells CAITSGTGWHGYTF. The DNA of the CDR3 is TGTGCCATCACGTCCGGGACAGGGTGGCATGGCTACACCTTC.

V is TRBV18 and J is TRBJ2-1, with TRBD2 identical over 7 bases. V was clipped by 3 bases and J by 9 bases; unmatched bases: 5. Germline CDR1 and CDR2: KGHSH and LQKENI. This CDR3 region has 13 residues. The CDR3 DNA sequence: TGTGCCAGCTCACCTTCGACTAGCCCTGAGCAGTTCTTC. This gives the protein CASSPSTSPEQFF.

This clone was observed a handful of times. The J gene is TRBJ2-1, the V gene TRBV7-2; tentatively, D is TRBD2 (5 bases). The CDR3 is 14 amino acids. CDR1 and CDR2 from the germline V gene are SGHTA and FQGNSA. The V and J ends lost 1 base and 9 bases respectively, with 13 bases between them. The CDR3 loop is CASSLVLGGGEQFF. The CDR3 DNA is TGTGCCAGCAGCTTAGTATTAGGAGGCGGTGAGCAGTTCTTC.

The chain uses TRBV4-1 and TRBJ1-1, with TRBD1 as a possible D gene (5 bases). Between the trimmed V and J ends, which lost 3 bases and 2 bases, there was a span of 16 bases. Germline lookup yields CDR1 MGHRA and CDR2 YSYEKL. The CDR3 covers 16 residues. The chain's CDR3 is CASSQYAGGLNTEAFF. CDR3 coding DNA: TGCGCCAGCAGCCAGTATGCCGGGGGATTAAACACTGAAGCTTTCTTT.

The V gene is TRBV27, the J gene TRBJ1-2; 8 bases are shared with TRBD1. The germline CDR1 and CDR2 sequences are MNHEY and SMNVEV (reference sequence). The CDR3 length is 13 residues. J gave up 10 bases and V 3 bases, and 7 bases lay outside the gene matches. The CDR3 DNA reads TGTGCCAGCAGTTTTCCCGGACAGGGAGACTACACCTTC. Encoded protein: CASSFPGQGDYTF.

This chain uses TRBV11-3 with TRBJ1-4, with TRBD1 identical over 8 bases. Germline V gives CDR1 SGHNT, CDR2 YENEEA. The CDR3 spans 16 residues. V lost 5 bases, J lost 17 bases, and 22 bases stayed unmatched. Here the CDR3 DNA reads TGTGCCAGCAGCCCTAAGCCGGACAGGGTTCAACTTTGGCCTTTTTTT. This sequence encodes CASSPKPDRVQLWPFF.

The rearrangement links TRBV5-1 to TRBJ2-5, with D hard to call. Per the germline V gene, CDR1 is SGHRS and CDR2 is YFSETQ. The CDR3 totals 11 residues. V was pared by 3 bases and J by 4 bases, with 4 bases between. CDR3 nucleotides: TGCGCCAGCAGCTCGAGAGAGACCCAGTACTTC. This translates into CASSSRETQYF.

The chain has TRBV7-3 and TRBJ2-7, with TRBD2 matching 9 bases. The CDR3 contains 15 residues. Germline V gene lookup returns CDR1 SGHTA and CDR2 FQGTGA. The J segment lost 1 base and the V segment lost 5 bases, leaving 6 bases of the junction unmatched. The CDR3, as DNA: TGTGCCAGCAGCCAAAGCGGGGGGCCGTCCTACGAGCAGTACTTC. Its translation is CASSQSGGPSYEQYF.

This clone has just a few counts. The chain uses TRBV11-1 and TRBJ2-1; possibly TRBD1 for D (5 bases). Germline V lookup: CDR1 SGHAT, CDR2 FQDESV (reference sequence). The CDR3 length is 15 residues. The V and J ends lost 6 bases and 6 bases respectively, with 18 bases between them. The CDR3 nucleotides read TGTGCCAGCAGATCTCAGGGTTTATTCGTCAATGAGCAGTTCTTC. Protein product: CASRSQGLFVNEQFF.

This chain connects TRBV7-8 to TRBJ1-2; D not certain. Trimming removed 3 bases at V and 1 base at J, with 3 bases between. The CDR3 extends over 12 amino acids. Germline assignment: CDR1 SGHVS and CDR2 FQNEAQ. CDR3 bases: TGTGCCAGCAGCTTTAGTAACTATGGCTACACCTTC. Its protein is CASSFSNYGYTF.

The chain recombines TRBV2 with TRBJ2-6; 9 bases fit TRBD1. V shed 4 bases and J 4 bases; nucleotides not matched to a gene: 2. The germline gives CDR1 SNHLY, CDR2 FYNNEI. The length of the CDR3 is 15 residues. The CDR3 DNA sequence: TGTGCCAGCAGTGGGACAGGGGCCGGGGCCAACGTCCTGACTTTC. Translation: CASSGTGAGANVLTF.

The genes are TRBV7-2 and TRBJ2-5, with D perhaps TRBD2 (6 bases). V gave up 5 bases and J gave up 7 bases, with 14 bases separating them. The germline gives CDR1 SGHTA, CDR2 FQGNSA. The CDR3 consists of 13 residues. In nucleotides, the CDR3 is TGTGCCAGCAGCGCACGGGCCGGGGGGACCCAGTACTTC. As protein: CASSARAGGTQYF.

V is TRBV29-1 and J is TRBJ1-2; unclear D gene. Trimming took 3 bases from V and 4 from J, leaving 12 bases between them. Germline CDR1 is SQVTM and CDR2 is ANQGSEA. This CDR3 is 13 amino acids long. The CDR3 region has the DNA TGCAGCGTTGAGGAGAACGCGGGCTATGGCTACACCTTC. It yields the protein CSVEENAGYGYTF. Looking up the rest from reference TRBV29-1 and TRBJ1-2 gives the full variable domain: SAVISQKPSRDICQRGTSLTIQCQVDSQVTMMFWYRQQPGQSLTLIATANQGSEATYESGFVIDKFPISRPNLTFSTLTVSNMSPEDSSIYLCSVEENAGYGYTFGSGTRLTVV.

V and J are TRBV9 and TRBJ2-1; perhaps TRBD1 as D (5 bases). Germline CDR1 is SGDLS and CDR2 is YYNGEE. V was clipped by 4 bases and J by 7 bases, with 12 bases between them. This CDR3 is built from 13 residues. The CDR3 coding sequence is TGTGCCAGCAGCTATCAAAAGGGGAATGAGCAGTTCTTC. This encodes CASSYQKGNEQFF.

In DNA form, the CDR3 reads TGTGCCAGTAGTATAGGGGCTGATTATGGCTACACCTTC. Protein product: CASSIGADYGYTF. The chain has TRBV19 and TRBJ1-2; no firm D call. Germline V gene lookup returns CDR1 LNHDA and CDR2 SQIVND (reference sequence). This CDR3 spans 13 amino acids. The V end was cut by 1 base, the J end by 5 bases, with 8 bases between. The whole variable domain, filled in from reference TRBV19 and TRBJ1-2, reads DGGITQSPKYLFRKEGQNVTLSCEQNLNHDAMYWYRQDPGQGLRLIYYSQIVNDFQKGDIAEGYSVSREKKESFPLTVTSAQKNPTAFYLCASSIGADYGYTFGSGTRLTVV.

The J gene is TRBJ2-5, the V gene TRBV6-1; TRBD2 agrees at 8 bases. With V trimmed by 1 base and J by 5 bases, 3 bases remained unmatched. The germline CDR1 and CDR2 sequences are MNHNS and SASEGT. The CDR3 runs 14 residues. CDR3 in DNA: TGTGCCAGCAGTGAAGAACTAGCGGATGAGACCCAGTACTTC. This codes for CASSEELADETQYF.

The chain is built from TRBV18 and TRBJ1-2, with 10 bases matching TRBD1. Trimming took 5 bases from V and 3 from J; bases not matched to a gene: 12. The CDR3 covers 17 residues. Germline V CDR1 and CDR2: KGHSH, LQKENI. The CDR3 spells CASSSSPPGQGYYGYTF. The CDR3 DNA reads as TGTGCCAGCTCATCGTCTCCTCCGGGACAGGGGTACTATGGCTACACCTTC. Using reference TRBV18 and TRBJ1-2 for the parts outside the CDR3, the full variable domain is NAGVMQNPRHLVRRRGQEARLRCSPMKGHSHVYWYRQLPEEGLKFMVYLQKENIIDESGMPKERFSAEFPKEGPSILRIQQVVRGDSAAYFCASSSSPPGQGYYGYTFGSGTRLTVV.

This chain uses TRBV7-2 with TRBJ1-2, with TRBD1 matching over 8 bases. CDR3 size: 14 residues. Germline values: CDR1 SGHTA, CDR2 FQGNSA. V lost 6 bases, J lost 6 bases, and 9 bases stayed unmatched. The CDR3 reads CASSSRDRTHGYTF. In DNA form, the CDR3 reads TGTGCCAGCAGTTCTCGGGACAGGACACATGGCTACACCTTC.

The chain couples TRBV4-3 to TRBJ1-1; D is unclear. The germline CDR1 and CDR2 sequences are LGHNA and YSLEER. The CDR3 has 15 residues. Trimming shortened V by 0 bases and J by 1 base, and 9 bases separated the two germline ends. CDR3 protein: CASSQDREGNTEAFF. The CDR3, as DNA: TGCGCCAGCAGCCAAGATCGAGAGGGGAACACTGAAGCTTTCTTT.